These T cell receptor beta chains were read from a single sample in a study of T-cell memory formation after mild COVID-19. TCRdb analysed the 5' RACE reads with MiXCR anew, one entry per CDR3 protein. The sample holds 250,000 or so distinct CDR3 sequences, 8.5% to 9.5% seen once. The source material was PBMCs or a T cell subset sorted from them (not recorded which). The receptors stem from a man aged 18 to 29 who had mild COVID-19 (a few samples of this study predate the infection). Cell type and time point are not known. The CDR3 runs from the conserved cysteine through the conserved F or W. The D gene is left open where the match is weak. Not every row has a clone size; where given, it reads once, few, many or a size class.

J: TRBJ2-1
D: -
size: -
V: TRBV29-1
CDR3: CSAGSNDAQFF
DNA: TGCAGCGCTGGGAGTAATGATGCGCAGTTCTTC

J: TRBJ1-1
D: -
size: -
V: TRBV4-2
CDR3: CASSLNWGDTEAFF
DNA: TGTGCCAGCAGCCTAAATTGGGGAGACACTGAAGCTTTCTTT

J: TRBJ2-5
D: -
size: few
V: TRBV20-1
CDR3: CSARDLGGGAQETQYF
DNA: TGCAGTGCTAGAGATTTAGGAGGGGGGGCCCAAGAGACCCAGTACTTC

J: TRBJ1-1
D: -
size: few
V: TRBV4-2
CDR3: CASSQRQASNTEAFF
DNA: TGTGCCAGCAGCCAACGCCAAGCCTCGAACACTGAAGCTTTCTTT

J: TRBJ1-2
D: TRBD1
size: few
V: TRBV6-5
CDR3: CASSGTGLREGYTF
DNA: TGTGCCAGCAGCGGGACAGGGCTCAGAGAGGGCTACACCTTC

J: TRBJ1-5
D: -
size: few
V: TRBV4-3
CDR3: CASSQEYGEPYSNQPQHF
DNA: TGCGCCAGCAGCCAAGAGTATGGAGAACCTTATAGCAATCAGCCCCAGCATTTT

J: TRBJ2-2
D: -
size: -
V: TRBV5-1
CDR3: CASSFPGDTGELFF
DNA: TGCGCCAGCAGCTTTCCAGGAGACACCGGGGAGCTGTTTTTT

J: TRBJ1-1
D: TRBD1
size: -
V: TRBV4-2
CDR3: CASSVIRDRGRAFF
DNA: TGTGCCAGCAGCGTTATCCGGGACAGGGGTCGCGCTTTCTTT

J: TRBJ2-1
D: TRBD2
size: few
V: TRBV7-3
CDR3: CASSSGGGRSNEQFF
DNA: TGTGCCAGCAGTTCGGGAGGGGGGAGGTCGAATGAGCAGTTCTTC

J: TRBJ1-1
D: TRBD1
size: few
V: TRBV7-8
CDR3: CASSLVSGGLLMNTEAFF
DNA: TGTGCCAGCAGCTTAGTCTCAGGGGGCCTTCTCATGAACACTGAAGCTTTCTTT

J: TRBJ1-2
D: -
size: -
V: TRBV20-1
CDR3: CSAQGYGYTF
DNA: TGCAGTGCTCAGGGGTATGGCTACACCTTC

J: TRBJ2-1
D: -
size: many
V: TRBV5-1
CDR3: CASSGGAPSYNEQFF
DNA: TGCGCCAGCAGTGGGGGAGCGCCCTCCTACAATGAGCAGTTCTTC

J: TRBJ2-3
D: TRBD2
size: many
V: TRBV9
CDR3: CASSVAGSGGAADTQYF
DNA: TGTGCCAGCAGCGTAGCGGGTAGCGGGGGGGCCGCAGATACGCAGTATTTT

J: TRBJ2-7
D: -
size: few
V: TRBV7-2
CDR3: CASNPGTSYEQYF
DNA: TGTGCCAGCAACCCAGGGACATCCTACGAGCAGTACTTC

J: TRBJ2-5
D: -
size: few
V: TRBV4-3
CDR3: CASSQDLSRETQYF
DNA: TGCGCCAGCAGCCAAGATCTGAGCCGAGAGACCCAGTACTTC

J: TRBJ2-7
D: -
size: -
V: TRBV30
CDR3: CAWSAAEQYF
DNA: TGTGCCTGGAGTGCGGCCGAGCAGTACTTC

J: TRBJ1-4
D: -
size: -
V: TRBV20-1
CDR3: CSAPTGLLRTNEKLFF
DNA: TGCAGTGCCCCCACAGGGTTATTGCGAACTAATGAAAAACTGTTTTTT

J: TRBJ1-5
D: -
size: many
V: TRBV12-3/TRBV12-4
CDR3: CASSSEGSNQPQHF
DNA: TGTGCCAGCAGTTCGGAGGGTAGCAATCAGCCCCAGCATTTT

J: TRBJ1-2
D: -
size: few
V: TRBV4-3
CDR3: CASSVRGALGGYTF
DNA: TGCGCCAGCAGCGTACGTGGGGCGCTCGGGGGCTACACCTTC

J: TRBJ2-7
D: TRBD1
size: -
V: TRBV4-1
CDR3: CASSQGRDRVGYEQYF
DNA: TGCGCCAGCAGCCAAGGCCGGGACAGGGTTGGGTACGAGCAGTACTTC

J: TRBJ1-6
D: -
size: few
V: TRBV7-9
CDR3: CASSLPGVNSPLHF
DNA: TGTGCCAGCAGTCTCCCCGGTGTGAATTCACCCCTCCACTTT

J: TRBJ1-3
D: -
size: few
V: TRBV6-6
CDR3: CASSYTLGSPGNTIYF
DNA: TGTGCCAGCAGTTACACTTTGGGGTCGCCTGGAAACACCATATATTTT

J: TRBJ2-1
D: -
size: few
V: TRBV9
CDR3: CASSATGISYNEQFF
DNA: TGTGCCAGCAGCGCCACGGGGATTTCCTACAATGAGCAGTTCTTC

J: TRBJ1-1
D: TRBD1
size: few
V: TRBV6-6
CDR3: CASSRQGSEAFF
DNA: TGTGCCAGCAGCCGACAGGGTTCAGAAGCTTTCTTT

J: TRBJ2-5
D: TRBD1
size: few
V: TRBV6-2/TRBV6-3
CDR3: CASKRQGQETQYF
DNA: TGTGCCAGCAAAAGACAGGGTCAAGAGACCCAGTACTTC

J: TRBJ2-2
D: TRBD2
size: -
V: TRBV6-6
CDR3: CASSPGLAGFTGELFF
DNA: TGTGCCAGCAGCCCGGGACTAGCGGGGTTCACCGGGGAGCTGTTTTTT

J: TRBJ2-3
D: TRBD2
size: few
V: TRBV7-2
CDR3: CASSSSGLVGDTQYF
DNA: TGTGCCAGCAGCTCCTCCGGACTAGTCGGGGATACGCAGTATTTT

J: TRBJ2-1
D: TRBD2
size: few
V: TRBV3-1
CDR3: CASSHSGGSGNEQFF
DNA: TGTGCCAGCAGCCATAGCGGGGGGAGTGGCAATGAGCAGTTCTTC

J: TRBJ2-1
D: -
size: few
V: TRBV12-3/TRBV12-4
CDR3: CASSPLGLHEQFF
DNA: TGTGCCAGCAGTCCGCTAGGGTTGCATGAGCAGTTCTTC

J: TRBJ2-5
D: -
size: few
V: TRBV4-2
CDR3: CASSQVTLGQETQYF
DNA: TGTGCCAGCAGCCAAGTGACTCTAGGGCAAGAGACCCAGTACTTC

J: TRBJ1-1
D: -
size: -
V: TRBV9
CDR3: CASSPLSGKGTEAFF
DNA: TGTGCCAGCAGCCCCCTCTCCGGGAAGGGCACTGAAGCTTTCTTT